This passage covers 6 T cell receptor beta chains from one sample sequenced in a study of cytomegalovirus exposure and HLA in healthy donors. With 60 Vbeta and 13 Jbeta primers, the PCR was carried out. Clones were sequenced by immunoSEQ multiplex PCR, and TCRdb holds only the in-frame ones, with some missing. Of 100,000 or so clones listed, more than 60% were seen once; the top ten hold approximately 2%. The specimen was PBMCs. These receptors all come from a young man in good health and CMV-seronegative.

This chain joins TRBV2 and TRBJ2-7; the D gene is possibly TRBD1 (6 bases). CDR1 is SNHLY, CDR2 FYNNEI, per germline. The CDR3 totals 14 residues. Trimming removed 3 bases from V and 4 bases from J, with 13 bases in between. The CDR3 nucleotides read TGTGCCAGCAGTGAGGCAGGGGACCCTTACGAGCAGTACTTC. The encoded protein is CASSEAGDPYEQYF.

The chain employs TRBV6-1 and TRBJ1-1, with D unclear. V was pared by 5 bases and J by 3 bases, with 10 bases between. Germline V gives CDR1 MNHNS, CDR2 SASEGT. The CDR3 is 13 residues long. The chain's CDR3 is CASSLRRDTEAFF. Here the CDR3 DNA reads TGTGCCAGCAGTCTCAGGCGGGACACTGAAGCTTTCTTT.

V and J are TRBV29-1 and TRBJ2-2; unclear D gene. The CDR3 is made up of 12 amino acids. Per the germline V gene, CDR1 is SQVTM and CDR2 is ANQGSEA. The V and J ends lost 4 bases and 2 bases respectively, with 5 bases between them. CDR3 nucleotide sequence: TGCAGCGTTGGCGGTAACACCGGGGAGCTGTTTTTT. Its translation is CSVGGNTGELFF.

The CDR3 sequence is CASRAGGQNTEAFF. The CDR3 DNA follows: TGCGCCAGCAGGGCAGGGGGGCAGAACACTGAAGCTTTCTTT. This chain links TRBV10-2 with TRBJ1-1; 7 bases are a match to TRBD1. The CDR3 consists of 14 residues. Trimming cost V 6 bases and J 1 base; bases outside gene matches: 5. Germline CDR1 WSHSY, CDR2 SAAADI.

The J gene is TRBJ1-5, the V gene TRBV30; D not certain. V was shortened by 2 bases and J by 5 bases, with 13 bases between the two germline ends. Germline CDR1 and CDR2: GTSNPN and SVGIG (reference sequence). The CDR3 has 14 amino acids. For the CDR3, the DNA is TGTGCCTGGAGTCGGCAGGCTAAAGATCAGCCCCAGCATTTT. It codes for CAWSRQAKDQPQHF.

The chain has TRBV5-1 and TRBJ2-1; 7 bases fit TRBD1. Trimming removed 4 bases from V and 2 bases from J; junction bases left unmatched: 6. This CDR3 has 15 amino acids. CDR1 and CDR2 from the germline V gene are SGHRS and YFSETQ. The CDR3 reads CASSPRQGPYNEQFF. The CDR3 coding sequence is TGCGCCAGCAGCCCTAGACAGGGTCCCTACAATGAGCAGTTCTTC.